Shown below are 15 T cell receptor beta chains from a single sample sequenced in a study of T cell changes during pregnancy in multiple sclerosis. Using immunoSEQ multiplex PCR, the repertoire was profiled, and TCRdb retains in-frame clones only, with some absent. This table has some 37,000 clones, just over 85% appearing once. This specimen was CD4+ T cells from peripheral blood mononuclear cells, taken before pregnancy. These receptors were collected from a female donor with multiple sclerosis, enrolled in a pregnancy study.

The chain joins TRBV5-1 to TRBJ2-7, with D perhaps TRBD2 (6 bases). Germline values: CDR1 SGHRS, CDR2 YFSETQ. Trimming took 0 bases from V and 5 from J, leaving 9 bases between them. This CDR3 is built from 13 residues. CDR3 in amino acids: CASSLGEDDEQYF. In DNA, the CDR3 is TGCGCCAGCAGCTTGGGGGAGGACGACGAGCAGTACTTC.

The chain combines TRBV2 with TRBJ2-3, with 10 bases lining up with TRBD1. Germline CDR1 is SNHLY and CDR2 is FYNNEI. The CDR3 covers 14 residues. Trimming cost V 5 bases and J 5 bases; bases outside gene matches: 4. The CDR3 sequence: CASSTTGGKDTQYF. The CDR3, as DNA: TGTGCCAGCAGTACGACAGGGGGCAAAGATACGCAGTATTTT.

This rearrangement joins TRBV7-2 to TRBJ1-2; 9 bases fit TRBD1. The V gene's germline CDR1 is SGHTA and CDR2 FQGNSA. This CDR3 spans 16 amino acids. Unmatched junction bases numbered 7, after V lost 0 bases and J lost 5 bases. CDR3 coding DNA: TGTGCCAGCAGCTTAGCGGGACAGGGATTAGGGTATGGCTACACCTTC. Translated: CASSLAGQGLGYGYTF.

This sequence joins TRBV12-2 and TRBJ2-7; the D call in the table, TRBD1, was not verified against the DNA. TRBV12-2 is a pseudogene. This CDR3 region has 18 residues. CDR3 amino acids: CASRLAPLTGRNAYEQYF. The CDR3 bases are TGTGCAAGTCGCTTAGCACCCCTGACAGGCCGAAATGCCTACGAGCAGTACTTC.

CDR3 DNA: TGTGCCAGCAGTAGGGAGTTCGACGGAGCCTACGAGCAGTACTTC. The encoded protein is CASSREFDGAYEQYF. The chain combines TRBV6-5 with TRBJ2-7, with D maybe TRBD2 (5 bases). V was shortened by 5 bases and J by 2 bases, with 16 bases between the two germline ends. The CDR3 sequence is 15 residues long. Per germline, CDR1 MNHEY and CDR2 SVGAGI.

The chain couples TRBV5-1 to TRBJ2-2; 11 bases match TRBD1. The CDR3 runs to 15 residues. In germline, CDR1 is SGHRS, CDR2 YFSETQ. Trimming cost V 4 bases and J 7 bases; bases outside gene matches: 6. This CDR3 reads CASSTTGTGGGELFF. CDR3 DNA sequence: TGCGCCAGCAGCACAACCGGGACAGGGGGCGGGGAGCTGTTTTTT.

V is TRBV10-3 and J is TRBJ2-6; the match to TRBD2 covers 10 bases. The CDR3 extends over 16 amino acids. The germline V gene encodes CDR1 ENHRY and CDR2 SYGVKD. The V and J ends lost 5 bases and 1 base, in that order; junction bases with no gene match: 2. In DNA form, the CDR3 reads TGTGCCATCAGTTCTAGCGGGAGTTCTGGGGCCAACGTCCTGACTTTC. It is translated as CAISSSGSSGANVLTF.

The chain couples TRBV27 to TRBJ2-1; 11 positions agree with TRBD2. Germline trimming cut 2 bases from V and 4 bases from J; bases unmatched to any gene: 4. The CDR3 contains 16 residues. Germline V gives CDR1 MNHEY, CDR2 SMNVEV (reference sequence). CDR3 residues: CASSLKGLAVYNEQFF. The CDR3 DNA follows: TGTGCCAGCAGTTTAAAGGGACTAGCGGTATACAATGAGCAGTTCTTC.

This clone was detected once. The chain has TRBV5-5 and TRBJ2-2, with 10 bases fitting TRBD1. Trimming took 1 base from V and 3 from J; bases not matched to a gene: 9. Germline values: CDR1 SGHKS, CDR2 YYEKEE (reference sequence). This CDR3 has 18 residues. CDR3 nucleotides: TGTGCCAGCAGCTTGAACTTTCCGGGACAGGGGTACACCGGGGAGCTGTTTTTT. Translating gives CASSLNFPGQGYTGELFF.

The J gene is TRBJ1-2, the V gene TRBV6-5; TRBD1 matches at 12 bases. CDR1 is MNHEY and CDR2 is SVGAGI in the germline V gene. The CDR3 length is 15 residues. The V gene end was trimmed by 5 bases and the J gene end by 6 bases; junction bases not matched to a gene: 7. Here the CDR3 reads CASSNPGQGANGYTF. The CDR3 nucleotides are TGTGCCAGCAGTAACCCGGGACAGGGGGCGAATGGCTACACCTTC.

This sequence joins TRBV4-3 and TRBJ2-7, with a possible D match to TRBD2 (6 bases). V lost 2 bases to trimming and J lost 3 bases, with 17 bases between them. The CDR3 totals 16 residues. Germline CDR1 and CDR2: LGHNA and YSLEER. CDR3 loop: CASSQFGPRAGYEQYF. DNA of the CDR3: TGCGCCAGCAGCCAATTTGGGCCCAGAGCGGGCTACGAGCAGTACTTC.

V and J are TRBV13 and TRBJ2-3, with D possibly being TRBD1 (6 bases). CDR3 length equals 17 residues. V dropped 6 bases and J dropped 3 bases, with 22 bases sitting between them. The germline V gene encodes CDR1 PRHDT and CDR2 FYEKMQ (reference sequence). DNA of the CDR3: TGTGCCAGCAGTCCATACTCCTCGGGACACCATACAGATACGCAGTATTTT. Protein sequence: CASSPYSSGHHTDTQYF. The full variable domain, in which reference TRBV13 and TRBJ2-3 provide the parts outside the CDR3, is AAGVIQSPRHLIKEKRETATLKCYPIPRHDTVYWYQQGPGQDPQFLISFYEKMQSDKGSIPDRFSAQQFSDYHSELNMSSLELGDSALYFCASSPYSSGHHTDTQYFGPGTRLTVL.

The chain combines TRBV5-1 with TRBJ1-1; tentative D call: TRBD1 (5 bases). The CDR3 runs 16 residues. Trimming left V 3 bases short and J 8 bases short, with 23 bases between. Looked up from germline, CDR1 is SGHRS and CDR2 is YFSETQ. The CDR3 is CASSWMVAMGLSEAFF. The CDR3 coding sequence is TGCGCCAGCAGCTGGATGGTTGCGATGGGACTGTCCGAAGCTTTCTTT.

The chain couples TRBV19 to TRBJ2-7; 7 nucleotides match TRBD1. The CDR3 is 15 amino acids. Germline V lookup: CDR1 LNHDA, CDR2 SQIVND (reference sequence). V trimming: 7 bases; J trimming: 2 bases; junction bases outside the gene matches: 11. CDR3 DNA: TGTGCCAGTATCGAGGACAGGAGAAACCCCTACGAGCAGTACTTC. It specifies CASIEDRRNPYEQYF.

In DNA form, the CDR3 reads TGTGCCAGCAGAGAAGCGGGAGGGGTCTACAATGAGCAGTTCTTC. It codes for CASREAGGVYNEQFF. The V and J genes are TRBV6-4 and TRBJ2-1; 10 bases line up with TRBD2. V lost 6 bases to trimming and J lost 3 bases; unmatched junction nucleotides: 5. The CDR3 loop spans 15 amino acids. Germline-derived CDR1 and CDR2 are MRHNA and SNTAGT.